This T cell receptor (beta chain) is from a study of T cell repertoires in cytomegalovirus infection. Overall study context: Through public TCR beta signatures, both CMV infection and matching HLA type were indicated.

This clonotype was recorded a few times. Antigen specificity is unknown. One end of the junction does not line up with germline, which may come from a read error. TCRdb re-derived calls from the reads in MiXCR, one entry per CDR3 protein. This sample has 50,000 or so distinct CDR3 sequences, with 20% to 25% found just once. Regarding the study as a whole: Cumulative frequency (of public TCR beta family members) identified carriers of CMV plus the relevant HLA. HLA-C-restricted, CMV-specific TCR beta clonotypes were dominant ex vivo.

Per germline, CDR1 SEHNR and CDR2 FQNEAQ (reference sequence). This CDR3 is 12 amino acids long. The specimen sequenced was PBMCs, sequenced either directly or after in vitro stimulation (not recorded which). The chain combines TRBV7-9 with TRBJ2-1; TRBD2 agrees at 8 bases. This sequence was found in a human donor in good health (CMV status not recorded). Some clones in this sample may be carry-over from other donors' samples. The CDR3 sequence: CASSLAGTRKLF. DNA for the CDR3: TGTGCCAGCAGCTTAGCGGGGACTAGGAAGCTCTTC.